This T cell receptor beta chain was identified during a study of shared clonotypes between healthy human individuals. Donors had no recently reported acute infections or vaccinations and were HIV-negative. Study-level results: Only blood underwent sampling, and tissue repertoires likely differ. For naive CD4 cells, roughly 5.5% of clonotypes were shared across a handful of donors.

Profiled with immunoSEQ multiplex PCR; TCRdb holds only in-frame clones, not every one. The sample carries about 180,000 clones, approximately 92% recorded once. Germline CDR1 SGHNT, CDR2 YYREEE (reference sequence). Deletions cut 3 bases from V and 0 bases from J, with 13 bases between. This CDR3 region has 17 residues. Comments on this clone: Its antigen remains unidentified.

Sequenced input: naive CD4+ T cells sorted from blood. Subset given: CD45RA+ positively selected. This chain connects TRBV5-4 to TRBJ2-6, with a weak D call TRBD1 (5 bases). The TCR sequence derives from a woman aged 25-40 years in good health. CDR3 region: CASSSRQSSSGANVLTF. DNA for the CDR3: TGTGCCAGCAGCTCGCGACAGAGTAGCTCTGGGGCCAACGTCCTGACTTTC.